These 26 T cell receptor beta chains originate from one sample sequenced in a study of cytomegalovirus exposure and HLA in healthy donors. With 60 Vbeta and 13 Jbeta primers, the PCR was carried out. Libraries were prepared by immunoSEQ multiplex PCR; TCRdb keeps only in-frame clonotypes and omits some of them. The sample has around 41,000 clones; approximately 47% are singletons. Sequencing used PBMCs. The receptors come from a man aged 60 to 69 in good health and CMV-seronegative.

This clone was seen only once. This rearrangement joins TRBV5-4 to TRBJ1-2; 8 bases align to TRBD1. Trimming at V came to 0 bases and at J to 2 bases, leaving 6 bases not matched to a gene. The CDR3 covers 16 residues. Germline values: CDR1 SGHNT, CDR2 YYREEE (reference sequence). The CDR3 nucleotides are TGTGCCAGCAGCTTGGAGGGGCAGGGGGCCAACTATGGCTACACCTTC. This encodes CASSLEGQGANYGYTF.

The gene calls are TRBV15 and TRBJ1-2; 7 positions agree with TRBD1. The junction had 4 bases not matched to a gene; V was cut back by 1 base and J by 8 bases. Germline V gene data show CDR1 as LNHNV and CDR2 as YYDKDF (reference sequence). The CDR3 has 13 amino acids. The CDR3 spells CATSRAQGEGYTF. In DNA form, the CDR3 reads TGTGCCACCAGCAGAGCCCAGGGGGAAGGCTACACCTTC.

This chain connects TRBV6-5 to TRBJ2-5; the D gene is possibly TRBD2 (5 bases). Trimming removed 7 bases from V and 4 bases from J, with 16 bases in between. The CDR3 sequence is 14 residues long. Germline CDR1 is MNHEY and CDR2 is SVGAGI. CDR3 in amino acids: CASNQPGEPETQYF. CDR3 bases: TGTGCCAGCAACCAGCCTGGGGAGCCAGAGACCCAGTACTTC.

This chain joins TRBV29-1 and TRBJ2-1, with 8 positions matching TRBD2. CDR3 size: 18 residues. Trimming at V came to 0 bases and at J to 7 bases, leaving 17 bases not matched to a gene. CDR1 is SQVTM and CDR2 is ANQGSEA in the germline V gene. CDR3 sequence: CSVEDLHGLREGLNEQFF. CDR3 nucleotides: TGCAGCGTTGAAGATCTTCACGGGCTCCGGGAGGGCCTTAATGAGCAGTTCTTC.

The CDR3, as DNA: TGTGCCAGCAGTGTCATGGTTCAAGGGAGAGCTTTCTTT. Protein product: CASSVMVQGRAFF. V and J are TRBV6-4 and TRBJ1-1; D gene unclear. This CDR3 contains 13 residues. The ends were cut back, 4 bases at V and 10 bases at J, with 16 bases in the middle. The V gene's germline CDR1 is MRHNA and CDR2 SNTAGT.

This clone was detected a few times. This rearrangement joins TRBV5-1 to TRBJ1-4; D gene uncertain. This CDR3 region has 13 residues. From germline, CDR1 is SGHRS and CDR2 YFSETQ. V lost 2 bases and J lost 2, with 4 bases in between. The CDR3 loop reads CASSFRTNEKLFF. CDR3 sequence (DNA): TGCGCCAGCAGCTTTCGGACTAATGAAAAACTGTTTTTT.

The gene calls are TRBV30 and TRBJ1-2; 9 positions agree with TRBD1. The CDR3 loop spans 14 amino acids. Germline CDR1 and CDR2: GTSNPN and SVGIG (reference sequence). Trimming removed 3 bases from V and 1 base from J; junction bases left unmatched: 3. In nucleotides, the CDR3 is TGTGCCTGGAGGGGACAGGGAATTAACTATGGCTACACCTTC. This encodes CAWRGQGINYGYTF.

This clone was detected only a few times. The chain is built from TRBV25-1 and TRBJ2-3; the D gene is possibly TRBD1 (5 bases). V was cut by 7 bases and J by 2 bases, with 13 bases left in between. Germline values: CDR1 MGHDK, CDR2 SYGVNS. This CDR3 spans 14 amino acids. Here the CDR3 DNA reads TGTGCCAGCACCCGGTGGGGCAACACAGATACGCAGTATTTT. Its protein product is CASTRWGNTDTQYF.

This sequence joins TRBV2 and TRBJ1-2; TRBD1 might be the D (5 bases). Deletions cut 4 bases from V and 5 bases from J, with 11 bases between. Germline-derived CDR1 and CDR2 are SNHLY and FYNNEI. The CDR3 contains 13 residues. This CDR3 is CASSVLQEYGYTF. CDR3 nucleotides: TGTGCCAGCAGTGTATTACAGGAGTATGGCTACACCTTC.

The gene calls are TRBV11-2 and TRBJ2-6; TRBD2 matches at 7 bases. CDR3 size: 19 residues. CDR1 is SGHAT and CDR2 is FQNNGV in the germline V gene. Trimming took 4 bases from V and 0 from J; bases not matched to a gene: 12. In nucleotides, the CDR3 is TGTGCCAGCAGCTCGCTTTCTAGCGGTGGGGGCTCTGGGGCCAACGTCCTGACTTTC. This codes for CASSSLSSGGGSGANVLTF.

The sample holds one count of this clone. The chain couples TRBV18 to TRBJ1-1, with D tentatively TRBD1 (6 bases). Trimming removed 4 bases at V and 2 bases at J, with 17 bases between. CDR3 size: 16 residues. Germline V CDR1 and CDR2: KGHSH, LQKENI. The CDR3 nucleotides are TGTGCCAGCTCACTAAAACAGGGATCGCTTAACACTGAAGCTTTCTTT. Its translation is CASSLKQGSLNTEAFF.

This chain connects TRBV5-6 to TRBJ1-2, with 8 bases identical to TRBD1. Germline V CDR1 and CDR2: SGHDT, YYEEEE. The junction had 9 bases not matched to a gene; V was cut back by 4 bases and J by 10 bases. The length of the CDR3 is 13 residues. The CDR3 DNA reads as TGTGCCAGCAGCCCAGGACAGGGTAGGGCCTACACCTTC. Encoded protein: CASSPGQGRAYTF.

This chain connects TRBV29-1 to TRBJ2-1, with D possibly matching TRBD2 (6 bases). The CDR3 runs to 15 residues. V lost 3 bases and J 2 bases, leaving 14 bases between the germline ends. Germline CDR1 reads SQVTM; CDR2 reads ANQGSEA. The CDR3 nucleotides are TGCAGCGTTGAGGGCGGGAATAAACCCTACAATGAGCAGTTCTTC. It encodes CSVEGGNKPYNEQFF.

This clone turned up a few times. The same CDR3 also results from other DNA sequences found in this sample. The chain links TRBV7-3 to TRBJ2-5, with TRBD1 as a possible D gene (6 bases). This CDR3 spans 14 amino acids. Germline assignment: CDR1 SGHTA and CDR2 FQGTGA. The V gene lost 5 bases and the J gene lost 2 bases, with 12 bases spanning the gap. The DNA of the CDR3 is TGTGCCAGCAGCCCTACAGGGCTTCAAGAGACCCAGTACTTC. Translation: CASSPTGLQETQYF. The variable domain in full, completed from reference TRBV7-3 and TRBJ2-5, reads GAGVSQTPSNKVTEKGKYVELRCDPISGHTALYWYRQSLGQGPEFLIYFQGTGAADDSGLPNDRFFAVRPEGSVSTLKIQRTERGDSAVYLCASSPTGLQETQYFGPGTRLLVL.

The gene calls are TRBV28 and TRBJ1-1; D perhaps matches TRBD1 (5 bases). Trimming took 5 bases from V and 11 from J, leaving 18 bases between them. In germline, CDR1 is MDHEN, CDR2 SYDVKM. This CDR3 has 13 residues. The CDR3 is CASSPAGGGRAFF. CDR3 DNA sequence: TGTGCCAGCAGTCCCGCTGGGGGGGGAAGGGCTTTCTTT.

The chain employs TRBV25-1 and TRBJ2-7; D perhaps matches TRBD2 (6 bases). The V gene lost 4 bases and the J gene lost 1 base, with 11 bases spanning the gap. Germline assignment: CDR1 MGHDK and CDR2 SYGVNS. The CDR3 covers 14 residues. DNA of the CDR3: TGTGCCAGCAGTGCTCCGGGGGTGTCCTACGAGCAGTACTTC. Residues: CASSAPGVSYEQYF.

This clone turned up a few times. The CDR3 here is CASSSRTVVARGYTF. The CDR3 DNA follows: TGTGCCAGCAGCTCACGGACAGTCGTAGCTCGTGGCTACACCTTC. The chain is built from TRBV7-8 and TRBJ1-2, with D maybe TRBD1 (6 bases). This CDR3 is 15 amino acids long. V lost 4 bases and J 7 bases, leaving 19 bases between the germline ends. Germline V gene data show CDR1 as SGHVS and CDR2 as FQNEAQ.

The gene calls are TRBV7-9 and TRBJ1-1, with TRBD1 matching over 8 bases. The CDR3 is 13 residues long. The V gene's germline CDR1 is SEHNR and CDR2 FQNEAQ (reference sequence). V was pared by 5 bases and J by 4 bases, with 3 bases of the junction left unmatched. CDR3 DNA sequence: TGTGCCAGCAGCCGGACAGGGAGCACTGAAGCTTTCTTT. It specifies CASSRTGSTEAFF.

The chain employs TRBV19 and TRBJ1-3, with D perhaps TRBD1 (6 bases). This CDR3 is built from 13 residues. Germline values: CDR1 LNHDA, CDR2 SQIVND (reference sequence). The ends were cut back, 6 bases at V and 6 bases at J, with 12 bases in the middle. Here the CDR3 DNA reads TGTGCCAGTAGCAGGGGCTCCTCAAACACCATATATTTT. Its protein is CASSRGSSNTIYF. The full variable domain, in which reference TRBV19 and TRBJ1-3 provide the parts outside the CDR3, is DGGITQSPKYLFRKEGQNVTLSCEQNLNHDAMYWYRQDPGQGLRLIYYSQIVNDFQKGDIAEGYSVSREKKESFPLTVTSAQKNPTAFYLCASSRGSSNTIYFGEGSWLTVV.

This clone occurred many times. The chain carries TRBV5-1 and TRBJ1-4; 7 bases are a match to TRBD1. The CDR3 is 16 amino acids. Germline CDR1 and CDR2: SGHRS and YFSETQ. Unmatched junction bases numbered 14, after V lost 4 bases and J lost 8 bases. DNA for the CDR3: TGCGCCAGCAGCCTCCTGGGACGGACAGGCCCCGAAAAACTGTTTTTT. It encodes CASSLLGRTGPEKLFF.

The chain uses TRBV5-1 and TRBJ1-2, with a possible D match to TRBD1 (6 bases). V dropped 4 bases and J dropped 5 bases, with 15 bases sitting between them. Germline CDR1 is SGHRS and CDR2 is YFSETQ. The CDR3 is 14 residues long. The CDR3 region is CASSLRGGDYGYTF. CDR3 DNA sequence: TGCGCCAGCAGCCTGAGGGGGGGTGATTATGGCTACACCTTC. The complete variable domain, with remaining parts taken from reference TRBV5-1 and TRBJ1-2, reads KAGVTQTPRYLIKTRGQQVTLSCSPISGHRSVSWYQQTPGQGLQFLFEYFSETQRNKGNFPGRFSGRQFSNSRSEMNVSTLELGDSALYLCASSLRGGDYGYTFGSGTRLTVV.

The V call is TRBV7-2, the J call TRBJ1-4; 8 bases agree with TRBD1. CDR1 and CDR2 (germline): SGHTA, FQGNSA. V was pared by 2 bases and J by 5 bases, with 7 bases of the junction left unmatched. This CDR3 comprises 16 residues. The CDR3 DNA follows: TGTGCCAGCAGCTTACTTGGGACAGGCTGGAATGAAAAACTGTTTTTT. Protein product: CASSLLGTGWNEKLFF.

The rearrangement joins TRBV2 to TRBJ2-7; maybe TRBD2 (7 bases). V lost 1 base and J lost 1, with 17 bases in between. The CDR3 spans 17 residues. CDR1 is SNHLY and CDR2 is FYNNEI in the germline V gene. CDR3 in DNA: TGTGCCAGCAGTGAAGGGGGGGGCGGGAGCAAGTCCTACGAGCAGTACTTC. Protein: CASSEGGGGSKSYEQYF.

The rearrangement uses TRBV30 and TRBJ1-2; maybe TRBD1 (6 bases). The CDR3 spans 17 residues. V was clipped by 0 bases and J by 7 bases, with 24 bases between them. Germline-derived CDR1 and CDR2 are GTSNPN and SVGIG (reference sequence). The DNA for the CDR3 is TGTGCCTGGAGTGTACGTGGGACACAGGGTTCTTCGGGTGGCTACACCTTC. It yields the protein CAWSVRGTQGSSGGYTF.

V gene TRBV7-8 combines with J gene TRBJ2-5, with a tentative D call TRBD2 (5 bases). V was shortened by 5 bases and J by 7 bases, with 14 bases between the two germline ends. The CDR3 runs to 13 residues. The germline gives CDR1 SGHVS, CDR2 FQNEAQ. The CDR3 is CASSLGETGTQYF. CDR3 sequence (DNA): TGTGCCAGCAGCCTTGGGGAGACCGGGACCCAGTACTTC.

This clone was recorded at least ten times. The chain combines TRBV5-1 with TRBJ2-3; TRBD2 matches at 15 bases. CDR3 length: 17 residues. V lost 3 bases, J lost 5 bases, and 7 bases stayed unmatched. From germline, CDR1 is SGHRS and CDR2 YFSETQ. CDR3 region: CASSWTSGRAGLDTQYF. The CDR3 nucleotides read TGCGCCAGCAGCTGGACTAGCGGGAGGGCCGGGTTAGATACGCAGTATTTT. The whole variable domain, remainder taken from reference TRBV5-1 and TRBJ2-3, is KAGVTQTPRYLIKTRGQQVTLSCSPISGHRSVSWYQQTPGQGLQFLFEYFSETQRNKGNFPGRFSGRQFSNSRSEMNVSTLELGDSALYLCASSWTSGRAGLDTQYFGPGTRLTVL.